This T cell receptor (beta chain) was observed in a study of cytomegalovirus exposure and HLA in healthy donors. General observations from the study: Follow-up analysis seemed to connect common viral pathogens with several of the most significant clusters identified. Earlier analysis found most TCR beta V segments productive about 87% or about 30% of the time.

With 60 Vbeta and 13 Jbeta primers, the PCR was carried out. TCRdb keeps only in-frame clones here, not all; method: immunoSEQ multiplex PCR. The repertoire holds about 110,000 clones, 79% seen once, with around 3.1% in the top ten. As regards this clone: Its antigen is unknown.

Germline V lookup: CDR1 SEHNR, CDR2 FQNEAQ (reference sequence). This CDR3 is 16 amino acids long. V lost 5 bases to trimming and J lost 1 base; unmatched junction nucleotides: 9. The rearrangement links TRBV7-9 to TRBJ1-1; 8 bases fit TRBD1. The TCR comes from a woman aged 40 to 55 in good health and CMV-seronegative. Sequencing input: PBMCs. CDR3 in DNA: TGTGCCAGCAGCCCGAGGACAGGGCGGACGAACACTGAAGCTTTCTTT. This encodes CASSPRTGRTNTEAFF.